This T cell receptor beta chain is drawn from a study of blood T cell repertoires in COVID-19. Across the whole study: Samples came from the United States, Italy and Spain, spanning acute and convalescent COVID-19.

Produced via immunoSEQ multiplex PCR; TCRdb's table is partial and in-frame only. The sample includes over 250,000 clones, nearly 90% seen only once; the top ten take 1.9%. This CDR3 comprises 14 residues. Germline CDR1 SEHNR, CDR2 FQNEAQ (reference sequence). The germline V and J ends were trimmed by 0 bases and 3 bases, with 8 bases remaining between them. Everyone who took part was roughly 18 to 89 years old, and they came from about two dozen US areas. Clinical history as reported by participants underpinned cohort assignment. Before being deemed recovered, Cohort 3 donors had two negative PCRs, clearance, or symptom resolution.

Sequencing was performed on PBMCs or T cells enriched from blood (not recorded which). The receptor's source is a woman in her fifties or sixties who had recovered from COVID-19. The chain employs TRBV7-9 and TRBJ1-1, with D possibly TRBD1 on 6 matching bases. Here the CDR3 reads CASSLAHRDTEAFF. The CDR3, as DNA: TGTGCCAGCAGCTTAGCGCACAGGGACACTGAAGCTTTCTTT.